A single TCR beta chain is shown here with its context. Its matching antigen is unknown. This sample was included in a study of cytomegalovirus exposure and HLA in healthy donors. Whole-study findings and limits: Rarity held for most TCR sequences, but there were some public TCRs that occurred in many donors. Some TCR beta chains (around 160 of them) were listed as cytomegalovirus-associated.

Separate from the approximately 670-subject first cohort, the approximately 130-subject validation cohort was the one that the donors belonged to. Data came from immunoSEQ multiplex PCR; TCRdb stores just in-frame clones and leaves some out. The sample has some 56,000 clones; roughly 92% are singletons. Germline trimming cut 8 bases from V and 5 bases from J; bases unmatched to any gene: 6. Germline lookup yields CDR1 ENHRY and CDR2 SYGVKD. CDR3 size: 13 residues. This clonotype was sampled from a man aged 18 to 30 in good health and CMV-seronegative. The chain is built from TRBV10-3 and TRBJ2-5; 9 bases are shared with TRBD1. Sequencing was carried out using PBMCs. CDR3 sequence: CAIWGQGLETQYF. CDR3 DNA sequence: TGTGCCATCTGGGGACAGGGACTGGAGACCCAGTACTTC.